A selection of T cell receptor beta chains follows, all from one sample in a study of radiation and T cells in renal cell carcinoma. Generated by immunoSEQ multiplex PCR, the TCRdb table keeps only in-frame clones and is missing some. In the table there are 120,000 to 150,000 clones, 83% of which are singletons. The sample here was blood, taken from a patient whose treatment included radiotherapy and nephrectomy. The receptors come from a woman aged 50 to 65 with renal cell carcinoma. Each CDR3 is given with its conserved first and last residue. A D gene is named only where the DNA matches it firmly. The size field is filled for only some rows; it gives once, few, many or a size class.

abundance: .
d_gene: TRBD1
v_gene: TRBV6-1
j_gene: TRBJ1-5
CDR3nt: TGTGCCAGCAGGGCCACTGACAGGGGGCCAAAGCCCCAGCATTTT
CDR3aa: CASRATDRGPKPQHF

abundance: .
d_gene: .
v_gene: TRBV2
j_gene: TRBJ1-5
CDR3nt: TGTGCCAGCAGCGCAGGAGGGGGGGGAGTCCGAGTCAGTCAGCCCCAGCATTTT
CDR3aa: CASSAGGGGVRVSQPQHF

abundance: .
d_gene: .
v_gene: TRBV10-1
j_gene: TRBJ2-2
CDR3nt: TGCGCCAGCAGTGCAGGTTCGATAGCCGGGGAGCTGTTTTTT
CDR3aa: CASSAGSIAGELFF

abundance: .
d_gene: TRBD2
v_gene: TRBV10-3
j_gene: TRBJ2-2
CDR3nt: TGTGCCATCACCCAGGAGAAGGGGTGGGTAGCGGGAGGTGACGGGGAGCTGTTTTTT
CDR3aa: CAITQEKGWVAGGDGELFF

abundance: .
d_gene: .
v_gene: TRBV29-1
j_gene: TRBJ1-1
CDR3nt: TGCAGCGTTGGCAGCCAGGGGACTGAAGCTTTCTTT
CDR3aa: CSVGSQGTEAFF

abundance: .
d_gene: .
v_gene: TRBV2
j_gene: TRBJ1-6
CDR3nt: TGTGCCAGCCTGACAGTCTATAATTCACCCCTCCACTTT
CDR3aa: CASLTVYNSPLHF

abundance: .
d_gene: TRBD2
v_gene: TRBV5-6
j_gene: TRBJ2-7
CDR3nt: TGTGCCAGCAGCTGGACTCCGGGACTAATCCCCTACGAGCAGTACTTC
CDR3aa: CASSWTPGLIPYEQYF

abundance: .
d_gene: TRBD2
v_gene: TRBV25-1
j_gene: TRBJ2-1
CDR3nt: TGTGCCAGCAGGAGGGAGGGCCCTGGCAATGAGCAGTTCTTC
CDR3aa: CASRREGPGNEQFF

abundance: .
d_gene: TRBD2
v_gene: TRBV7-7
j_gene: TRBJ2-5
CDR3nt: TGTGCCAGCAGCTTAGCGACTAGCGGGGAGACCCAGTACTTC
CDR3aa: CASSLATSGETQYF

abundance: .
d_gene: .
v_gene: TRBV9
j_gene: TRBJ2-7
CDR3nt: TGTGCCAGCAGCGTAGAGATGGAGTCCGAGCAGTACTTC
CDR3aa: CASSVEMESEQYF

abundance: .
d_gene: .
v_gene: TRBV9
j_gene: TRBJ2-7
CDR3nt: TGTGCCAGCAGCGTAGCTACAGGGTCCGGTTACGAGCAGTACTTC
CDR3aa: CASSVATGSGYEQYF

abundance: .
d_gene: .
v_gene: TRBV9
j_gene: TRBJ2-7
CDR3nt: TGTGCCAGCAGCGTAGCGGCAGACTCCTACGAGCAGTACTTC
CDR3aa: CASSVAADSYEQYF

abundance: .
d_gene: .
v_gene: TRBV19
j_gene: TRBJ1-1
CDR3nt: TGTGCCAGCCTTAAGAGGGAGACTGAAGCTTTCTTT
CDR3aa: CASLKRETEAFF

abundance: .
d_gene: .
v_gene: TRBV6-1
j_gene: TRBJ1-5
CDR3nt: TGTGCCAGCAGTGACGATACGACGGGAAATCAGCCCCAGCATTTT
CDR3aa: CASSDDTTGNQPQHF

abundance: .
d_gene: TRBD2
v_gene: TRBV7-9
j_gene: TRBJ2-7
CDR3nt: TGTGCCAGCAGCTCGGGAGGCCGCTCCGAGCAGTACTTC
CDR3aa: CASSSGGRSEQYF

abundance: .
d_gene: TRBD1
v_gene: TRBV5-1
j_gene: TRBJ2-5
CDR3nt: TGCGCCAGCAGCCCTGGGACAGGGAGGGATGAGACCCAGTACTTC
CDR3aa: CASSPGTGRDETQYF

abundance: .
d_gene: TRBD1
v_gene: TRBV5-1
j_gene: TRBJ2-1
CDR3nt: TGCGCCAGCAGCTTTTACAGGGGGCGAAACAATGAGCAGTTCTTC
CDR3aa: CASSFYRGRNNEQFF

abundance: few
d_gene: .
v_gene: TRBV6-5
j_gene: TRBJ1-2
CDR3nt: TGTGCCAGCAGTTTTCGGGAGGGGTTGAGCGGCTACACCTTC
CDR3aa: CASSFREGLSGYTF

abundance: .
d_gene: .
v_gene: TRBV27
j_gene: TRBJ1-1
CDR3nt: TGTGCCAGCAGTTTATCGCCCTCCACCAACCTTGGAGCTGAAGCTTTCTTT
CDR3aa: CASSLSPSTNLGAEAFF

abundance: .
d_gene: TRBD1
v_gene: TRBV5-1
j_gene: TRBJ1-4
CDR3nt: TGCGCCAGCGGACGGACAGGGGGCGTAGGTGAAAAACTGTTTTTT
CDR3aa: CASGRTGGVGEKLFF

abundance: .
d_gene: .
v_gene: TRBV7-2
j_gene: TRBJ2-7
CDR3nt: TGTGCCAGCAGCTTAGGGGCCCTATCCTACGAGCAGTACTTC
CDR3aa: CASSLGALSYEQYF

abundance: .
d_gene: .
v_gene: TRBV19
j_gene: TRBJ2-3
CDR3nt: TGTGCCAGTAGTCAACAGGGTTTCGAGGATACGCAGTATTTT
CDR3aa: CASSQQGFEDTQYF

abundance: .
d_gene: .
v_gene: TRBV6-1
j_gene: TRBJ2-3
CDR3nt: TGTGCCAGCAGAAGCACAGATACGCAGTATTTT
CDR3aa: CASRSTDTQYF

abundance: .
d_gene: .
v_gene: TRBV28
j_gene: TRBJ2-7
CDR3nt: TGTGCCAGCAGTTTAACGGAGGGGGATGGGTACGAGCAGTACTTC
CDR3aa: CASSLTEGDGYEQYF

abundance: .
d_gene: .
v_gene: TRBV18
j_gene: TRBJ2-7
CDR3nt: TGTGCCAGCTCACCACCAGACCCACTTTACGAGCAGTACTTC
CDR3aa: CASSPPDPLYEQYF

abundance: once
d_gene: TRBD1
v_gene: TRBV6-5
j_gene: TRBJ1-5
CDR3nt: TGTGCCAGCAGTTACTCGAGGCAGGGGGGCAATCAGCCCCAGCATTTT
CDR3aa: CASSYSRQGGNQPQHF

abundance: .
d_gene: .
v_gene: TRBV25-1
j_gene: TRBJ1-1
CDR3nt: TGTGCCAGCAGGGTCCGGGGGGGGGTAACTGAAGCTTTCTTT
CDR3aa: CASRVRGGVTEAFF

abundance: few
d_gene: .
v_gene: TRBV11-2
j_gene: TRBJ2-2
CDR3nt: TGTGCCAGCAGCTTAATGTTCGCGAACACCGGGGAGCTGTTTTTT
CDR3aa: CASSLMFANTGELFF

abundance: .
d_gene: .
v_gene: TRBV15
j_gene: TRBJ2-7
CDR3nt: TGTGCCACCAGCAGGGCGGGACAGTCCTACGAGCAGTACTTC
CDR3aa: CATSRAGQSYEQYF

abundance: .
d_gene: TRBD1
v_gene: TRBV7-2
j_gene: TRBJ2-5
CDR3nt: TGTGCCAGCAGTCGTGCGGTTGGACAGGAAGAGACCCAGTACTTC
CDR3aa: CASSRAVGQEETQYF

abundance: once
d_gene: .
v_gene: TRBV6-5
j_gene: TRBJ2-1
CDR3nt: TGTGCCAGCAGTCACCTTCAGCCAAATGAGCAGTTCTTC
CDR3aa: CASSHLQPNEQFF

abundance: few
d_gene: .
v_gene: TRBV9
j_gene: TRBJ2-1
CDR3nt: TGTGCCAGCAGCGTAGCAACCTCCTACAATGAGCAGTTCTTC
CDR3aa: CASSVATSYNEQFF

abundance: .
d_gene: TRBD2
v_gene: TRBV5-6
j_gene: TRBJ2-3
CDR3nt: TGTGCCAGCAGCTCTCTAGCGGGGGGAAGCACAGATACGCAGTATTTT
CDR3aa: CASSSLAGGSTDTQYF

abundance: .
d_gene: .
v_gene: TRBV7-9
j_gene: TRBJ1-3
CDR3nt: TGTGCCAGCAGCTGGCCTGGGGCAAGCTCTGGAAACACCATATATTTT
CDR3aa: CASSWPGASSGNTIYF

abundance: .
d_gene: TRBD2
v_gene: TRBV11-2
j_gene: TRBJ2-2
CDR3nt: TGTGCCAGCAGCTCGCGGACTAGCGGTAACACCGGGGAGCTGTTTTTT
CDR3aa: CASSSRTSGNTGELFF

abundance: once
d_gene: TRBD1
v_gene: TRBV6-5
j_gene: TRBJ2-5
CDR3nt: TGTGCCAGCAGTCACAGGGGGCGGGGAGAGACCCAGTACTTC
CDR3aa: CASSHRGRGETQYF

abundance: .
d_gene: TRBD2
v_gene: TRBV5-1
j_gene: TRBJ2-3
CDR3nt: TGCGCCAGCAGCTCCCTTTTGGGAGGGAGCACAGATACGCAGTATTTT
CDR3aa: CASSSLLGGSTDTQYF

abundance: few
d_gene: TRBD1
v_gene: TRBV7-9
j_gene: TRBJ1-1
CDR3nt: TGTGCCAGCAGCTTAGACAGGGGGCTCACTGAAGCTTTCTTT
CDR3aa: CASSLDRGLTEAFF

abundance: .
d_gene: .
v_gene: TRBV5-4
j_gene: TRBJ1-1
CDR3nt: TGTGCCAGCAGCCGGCCCCCAGGAATCCGGAGCACTGAAGCTTTCTTT
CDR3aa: CASSRPPGIRSTEAFF

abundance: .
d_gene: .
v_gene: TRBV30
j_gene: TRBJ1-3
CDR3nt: TGTGCCTGGAGTACAGGGACTGGAAACACCATATATTTT
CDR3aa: CAWSTGTGNTIYF

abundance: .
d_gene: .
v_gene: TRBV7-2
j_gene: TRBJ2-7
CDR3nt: TGTGCCAGCAGCTTATGGGTCGAGCAGTACTTC
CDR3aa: CASSLWVEQYF

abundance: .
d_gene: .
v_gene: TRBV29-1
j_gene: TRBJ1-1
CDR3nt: TGCAGCGTTGAACGACAGGCTAAGAACACTGAAGCTTTCTTT
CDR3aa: CSVERQAKNTEAFF

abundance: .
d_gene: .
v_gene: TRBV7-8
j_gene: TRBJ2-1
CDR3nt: TGTGCCAGCCAGTTGCGGGGTAAAAATGAGCAGTTCTTC
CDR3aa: CASQLRGKNEQFF

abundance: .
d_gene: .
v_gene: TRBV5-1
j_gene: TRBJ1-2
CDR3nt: TGCGCCAGCAGCCCCCCGGGTGAGGGCTACACCTTC
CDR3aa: CASSPPGEGYTF

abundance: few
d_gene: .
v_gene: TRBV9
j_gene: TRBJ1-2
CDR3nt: TGTGCCAGCAGCGCTGTGTTGGCGGGCCCCTATGGCTACACCTTC
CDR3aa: CASSAVLAGPYGYTF

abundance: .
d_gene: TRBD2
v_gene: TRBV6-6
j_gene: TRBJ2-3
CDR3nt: TGTGCCAGCAGTGGCGGGGGTGAGGCAGATACGCAGTATTTT
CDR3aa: CASSGGGEADTQYF

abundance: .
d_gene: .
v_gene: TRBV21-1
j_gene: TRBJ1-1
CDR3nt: TGTGCCAGCAGCAAAGTGGCCGGGACAGGGAACACTGAAGCTTTCTTT
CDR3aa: CASSKVAGTGNTEAFF

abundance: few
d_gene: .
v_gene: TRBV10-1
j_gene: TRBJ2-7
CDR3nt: TGCGCCAGCAGCCCAGAGGCCGAGGACGAGCAGTACTTC
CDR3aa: CASSPEAEDEQYF

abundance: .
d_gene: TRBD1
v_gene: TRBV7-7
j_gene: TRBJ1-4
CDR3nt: TGTGCTAGCAGCTGCAGGGGGCAATCTAATGAAAAACTGTTTTTT
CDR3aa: CASSCRGQSNEKLFF

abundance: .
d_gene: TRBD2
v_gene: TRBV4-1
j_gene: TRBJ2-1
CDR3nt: TGCGCCAGCAGCCAAGTTTCTGCGGGAGTCAATGAGCAGTTCTTC
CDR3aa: CASSQVSAGVNEQFF

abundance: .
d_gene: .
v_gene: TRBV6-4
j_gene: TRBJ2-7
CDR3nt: TGTGCCACCAAGCGACTCCCTGACCTCTACGAGCAGTACTTC
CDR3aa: CATKRLPDLYEQYF

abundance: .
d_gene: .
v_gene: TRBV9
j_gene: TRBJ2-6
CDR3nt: TGTGCCAGCAGCGACCGGGGGCTCATCATCTCTGGGGCCAACGTCCTGACTTTC
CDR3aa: CASSDRGLIISGANVLTF

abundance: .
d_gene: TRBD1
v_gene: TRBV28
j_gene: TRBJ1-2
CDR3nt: TGTGCCAGCAGCCCACAGGGGGCACAAGGCTACACCTTC
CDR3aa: CASSPQGAQGYTF

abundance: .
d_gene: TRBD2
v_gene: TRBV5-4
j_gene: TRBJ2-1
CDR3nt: TGTGCCAGCAGCCCACTGACTATCGGGGGGTATGAGCAGTTCTTC
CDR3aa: CASSPLTIGGYEQFF

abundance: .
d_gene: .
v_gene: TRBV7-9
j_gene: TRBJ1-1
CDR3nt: TGTGCCAGCAGCCTCACAGGGAACACTGAAGCTTTCTTT
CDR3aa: CASSLTGNTEAFF

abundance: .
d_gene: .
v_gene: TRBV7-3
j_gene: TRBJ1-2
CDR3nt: TGTGCCAGCGGTGAGAGCAGGGATGTTGGTGGCTACACCTTC
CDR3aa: CASGESRDVGGYTF

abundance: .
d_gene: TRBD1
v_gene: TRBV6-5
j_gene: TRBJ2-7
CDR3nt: TGTGCCAGCAGTTTTTCGGGACAGGGGGCTTACGAGCAGTACTTC
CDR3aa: CASSFSGQGAYEQYF

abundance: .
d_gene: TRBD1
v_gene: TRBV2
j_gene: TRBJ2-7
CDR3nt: TGTGCCAGCACCCAACCCGGGACAGAAAGCTACGAGCAGTACTTC
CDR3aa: CASTQPGTESYEQYF

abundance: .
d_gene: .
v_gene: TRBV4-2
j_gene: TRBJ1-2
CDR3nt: TGTGCCAGCAGCCCACTAGGGGCCGACACAGCTAACTATGGCTACACCTTC
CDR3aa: CASSPLGADTANYGYTF

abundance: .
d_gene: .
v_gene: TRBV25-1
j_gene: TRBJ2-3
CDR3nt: TGTGCCAGCAGAACTGAGATCACAGATACGCAGTATTTT
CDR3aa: CASRTEITDTQYF